Listed below are T cell receptor beta chains from one sample, sequenced in a study of OX40 agonist ivuxolimab in advanced cancers. Some clones are missing from TCRdb's copy, which holds only in-frame ones; the method was immunoSEQ multiplex PCR. There are around 20,000 clones in the sample; around three quarters occur only once, and 15% to 20% lies in the top ten. Specimen: CD4+ or CD8+ T cells sorted from blood, collected in a trial of the OX40 agonist ivuxolimab. The receptors originated from an adult with an advanced solid tumor such as melanoma, head and neck, liver or kidney cancer. Each CDR3 is given with its conserved first and last residue. Each record gives: D gene, clone size, V gene, J gene, CDR3 protein, CDR3 DNA. The D gene is left open where the match is weak. A row's size may be missing; if present it is once, few, many or a size class.

d_gene: TRBD1
abundance: .
v_gene: TRBV11-2
j_gene: TRBJ2-5
CDR3aa: CASSLRQGSRETQYF
CDR3nt: TGTGCCAGCAGCTTAAGACAGGGATCCCGAGAGACCCAGTACTTC

d_gene: .
abundance: .
v_gene: TRBV9
j_gene: TRBJ1-2
CDR3aa: CASSPGTYGYTF
CDR3nt: TGTGCCAGCAGCCCAGGAACGTACGGCTACACCTTC

d_gene: .
abundance: .
v_gene: TRBV19
j_gene: TRBJ1-4
CDR3aa: CASSIPADAGAGEKLFF
CDR3nt: TGTGCCAGTAGTATCCCTGCCGACGCAGGGGCGGGTGAAAAACTGTTTTTT

d_gene: TRBD1
abundance: .
v_gene: TRBV4-3
j_gene: TRBJ2-7
CDR3aa: CASSQKVGTGAFYEQYF
CDR3nt: TGCGCCAGCAGCCAGAAGGTCGGGACAGGAGCCTTCTACGAGCAGTACTTC

d_gene: .
abundance: .
v_gene: TRBV14
j_gene: TRBJ1-2
CDR3aa: CASSQGLAYGYTF
CDR3nt: TGTGCCAGCAGCCAAGGGTTGGCGTATGGCTACACCTTC

d_gene: TRBD1
abundance: .
v_gene: TRBV4-1
j_gene: TRBJ2-6
CDR3aa: CASTLEDRPISGANVLTF
CDR3nt: TGCGCCAGCACCCTGGAGGACAGGCCGATCTCTGGGGCCAACGTCCTGACTTTC

d_gene: .
abundance: hyperexpanded
v_gene: TRBV2
j_gene: TRBJ2-7
CDR3aa: CASSGVYEQYF
CDR3nt: TGTGCCAGCAGTGGAGTCTACGAGCAGTACTTC

d_gene: TRBD2
abundance: .
v_gene: TRBV13
j_gene: TRBJ2-7
CDR3aa: CASSYLAGGNDEQYF
CDR3nt: TGTGCCAGCAGCTATCTAGCGGGGGGAAACGACGAGCAGTACTTC

d_gene: TRBD1
abundance: .
v_gene: TRBV4-1
j_gene: TRBJ1-1
CDR3aa: CASSQYNRDRNTEAFF
CDR3nt: TGCGCCAGCAGCCAATACAACCGGGACAGGAACACTGAAGCTTTCTTT

d_gene: TRBD2
abundance: few
v_gene: TRBV4-2
j_gene: TRBJ2-5
CDR3aa: CASSQQAGGRGETQYF
CDR3nt: TGTGCCAGCAGCCAACAAGCGGGGGGCCGTGGGGAGACCCAGTACTTC

d_gene: .
abundance: .
v_gene: TRBV14
j_gene: TRBJ1-6
CDR3aa: CASSLGRQAFYNSPLHF
CDR3nt: TGTGCCAGCAGCCTCGGTCGGCAGGCGTTCTATAATTCACCCCTCCACTTT

d_gene: .
abundance: few
v_gene: TRBV5-4
j_gene: TRBJ1-2
CDR3aa: CASSPRGRGNYGYTF
CDR3nt: TGTGCCAGCAGCCCTCGGGGGCGGGGGAACTATGGCTACACCTTC

d_gene: .
abundance: .
v_gene: TRBV15
j_gene: TRBJ1-5
CDR3aa: CATSPPPEAGLRNQPQHF
CDR3nt: TGTGCCACCAGCCCACCTCCGGAGGCAGGCCTAAGGAATCAGCCCCAGCATTTT

d_gene: .
abundance: .
v_gene: TRBV9
j_gene: TRBJ1-4
CDR3aa: CASSVEGSPNEKLFF
CDR3nt: TGTGCCAGCAGCGTAGAGGGGTCCCCTAATGAAAAACTGTTTTTT

d_gene: TRBD2
abundance: .
v_gene: TRBV10-3
j_gene: TRBJ2-2
CDR3aa: CATTAGGTNTGELFF
CDR3nt: TGTGCCACGACTGCGGGGGGAACGAACACCGGGGAGCTGTTTTTT